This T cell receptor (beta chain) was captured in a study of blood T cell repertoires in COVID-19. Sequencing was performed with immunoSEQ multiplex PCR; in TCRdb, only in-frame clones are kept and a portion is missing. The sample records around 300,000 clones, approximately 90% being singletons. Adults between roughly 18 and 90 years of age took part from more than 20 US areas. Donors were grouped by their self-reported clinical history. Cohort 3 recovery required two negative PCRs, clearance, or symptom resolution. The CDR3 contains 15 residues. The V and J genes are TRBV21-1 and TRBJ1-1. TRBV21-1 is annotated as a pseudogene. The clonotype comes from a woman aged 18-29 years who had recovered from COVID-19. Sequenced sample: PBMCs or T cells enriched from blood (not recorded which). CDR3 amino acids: CASRAAGDKNTEAFF. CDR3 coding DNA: TGTGCCAGCAGGGCAGCGGGGGACAAGAACACTGAAGCTTTCTTT.